The clone carrying this T cell receptor beta chain turned up a few times. What it binds is not known. Bulk TCR libraries were made with methods that had been previously described and with listed TCR primers. Each CDR3 protein is one row after TCRdb ran MiXCR on the PCR reads. The sample has approximately 680,000 distinct CDR3 sequences; about 25% are singletons. The data belong to a study of molecular identifiers for immune sequencing clone quantification. Germline V gene sequence: CDR1 MNHEY, CDR2 SMNVEV (reference sequence). V lost 8 bases, J lost 1 base, and 7 bases lay in between. The CDR3 extends over 12 amino acids. Source material for naive CD8 libraries was roughly 19,000 to 1,000,000 sorted cells, with 10%, 30% or 50% RNA. Study results and limitations: It was shown that clones above 20 RNA copies held over 97% of effector molecules, but under 1% in naive cells.

The TCR comes from a human donor in good health. Some libraries in this study had Jurkat cell RNA spiked in. Sequenced sample: naive CD8+ T cells from blood, with Jurkat cell RNA spiked in. Documented subset: FACS-sorted CD8+CD4-CCR7+CD45RA+ naive T cells. The V and J genes are TRBV27 and TRBJ2-3; D remains unclear. The CDR3 sequence: CASGERTDTQYF. Here the CDR3 DNA reads TGTGCCAGCGGGGAACGCACAGATACGCAGTATTTT.